Listed below are T cell receptor beta chains from one sample, sequenced in a study of shared clonotypes between healthy human individuals. TCRdb keeps only in-frame clones here, not all; method: immunoSEQ multiplex PCR. Counted here are 1.4 million to 1.5 million clones, 95% to 97% occurring once; the ten biggest clones make up roughly 1.2%. Input material: naive CD4+ T cells sorted from blood. Every receptor here comes from a man aged 25-45 years in good health. Both conserved end residues are part of each CDR3. D genes are given only for firm matches. Some rows mark clone size as missing; the rest say once, few, many or name a class of expanded clone.

>-|TRBV9|TRBJ2-1|TRBD2
TGTGCCAGCAGCTCCGAACCCGGGACTAGAACATACAATGAGCAGTTCTTC
CASSSEPGTRTYNEQFF
>-|TRBV5-1|TRBJ2-7|TRBD1
TGCGCCAGCAGCTTCACGACAGGGACCTACGAGCAGTACTTC
CASSFTTGTYEQYF
>-|TRBV28|TRBJ2-7|TRBD1
TGTGCCAGCAGACCACAGGACAGGAACTACGAGCAGTACTTC
CASRPQDRNYEQYF
>-|TRBV19|TRBJ2-7|-
TGTGCCAGTAGTACCGTCCCGTCCTTCGAGCAGTACTTC
CASSTVPSFEQYF
>-|TRBV2|TRBJ2-3|TRBD2
TGTGCCGGAACGGGCTCTAGCGGGAGGGTGCCAGATACGCAGTATTTT
CAGTGSSGRVPDTQYF
>-|TRBV6-1|TRBJ2-3|TRBD2
TGTGCCAGCAGTAATAGCGGGAGAGGAGCAGATACGCAGTATTTT
CASSNSGRGADTQYF
>-|TRBV4-1|TRBJ2-1|-
TGCGCCAGCAGCCAAGATCTCACGATTGAGCAGTTCTTC
CASSQDLTIEQFF
>-|TRBV7-6|TRBJ2-3|TRBD2
TGTGCCAGCAGCTTAATAGTGGCGGGAGCTGGCACAGATACGCAGTATTTT
CASSLIVAGAGTDTQYF
>-|TRBV19|TRBJ2-7|TRBD2
TGTGCCAGTAGTCGGACGGGAGGGCCCGGATACGAGCAGTACTTC
CASSRTGGPGYEQYF
>-|TRBV7-9|TRBJ2-3|TRBD2
TGTGCCAGCAGCTTAAAAACTAGCGGGAGGGCCGGAGACACAGATACGCAGTATTTT
CASSLKTSGRAGDTDTQYF
>-|TRBV28|TRBJ2-1|-
TGTGCCAGCAGTTCAGGGCCCTACAATGAGCAGTTCTTC
CASSSGPYNEQFF
>-|TRBV20-1|TRBJ1-2|-
TGCAGTGCCCGAGACACCCCTGGCTACACCTTC
CSARDTPGYTF
>-|TRBV2|TRBJ2-3|-
TGTGCCAGAACAAAAGGGGGAACTAGCACAGATACGCAGTATTTT
CARTKGGTSTDTQYF
>-|TRBV5-6|TRBJ2-1|TRBD2
TGTGCCAGCAGCCGCGGACTAGCTACCTACAATGAGCAGTTCTTC
CASSRGLATYNEQFF
>-|TRBV18|TRBJ1-1|-
TGTGCCAGCTCTCGTGACCGGATCCTCATGAACACTGAAGCTTTCTTT
CASSRDRILMNTEAFF
>-|TRBV6-5|TRBJ2-7|TRBD1
TGTGCCAGCTTCACCGGGACAGGGGACTACGAGCAGTACTTC
CASFTGTGDYEQYF
>once|TRBV9|TRBJ1-5|-
TGTGCCAGCAGCGTAGGAGGGATGGGCAATCAGCCCCAGCATTTT
CASSVGGMGNQPQHF
>-|TRBV27|TRBJ2-7|-
TGTGCCAGCAGTCACTCCTACGAGCAGTACTTC
CASSHSYEQYF
>-|TRBV27|TRBJ1-2|-
TGTGCCAGCAGTTTAGGACAGACTAACTATGGCTACACCTTC
CASSLGQTNYGYTF
>once|TRBV5-6|TRBJ1-5|-
TGTGCCAGCAGCAGGAACAGTTTATGGTTATTTCAGCCCCAGCATTTT
CASSRNSLWLFQPQHF
>-|TRBV2|TRBJ2-7|-
TGTGCCAGCAGGGAGCAGGGGCCCACCCCCGCCTACGAGCAGTACTTC
CASREQGPTPAYEQYF
>-|TRBV14|TRBJ2-7|-
TGTGCCAGCAGACAGACAGGTCGCGAGCAGTACTTC
CASRQTGREQYF
>-|TRBV7-9|TRBJ1-2|-
TGTGCCAGCAGCTTAATGTGGGGGTCTAACTATGGCTACACCTTC
CASSLMWGSNYGYTF